The 22 T cell receptor beta chains presented below share a single source sample, sequenced in a study of type 1 regulatory T cells. Which antigens these TCRs recognize remains unknown. TCRdb re-analysed the reads in MiXCR, keeping a single row per CDR3 protein. The sample consists of tens of thousands of distinct CDR3 sequences, approximately 67% of them appearing once. The material sequenced was cultured non-Tr1 T cells, either the whole culture or a sorted T cell fraction (not recorded which). The receptors were gathered from a human donor in good health.

This clonotype was detected only a few times. V usage is TRBV10-3 and J usage is TRBJ2-1, with 7 bases that match TRBD1. In germline, CDR1 is ENHRY, CDR2 SYGVKD. J gave up 3 bases and V 11 bases, and 10 bases lay outside the gene matches. This CDR3 is built from 14 residues. This CDR3 reads CASQGKTFYNEQFF. CDR3 DNA: TGTGCCTCACAGGGGAAAACTTTCTACAATGAGCAGTTCTTC.

V usage is TRBV28 and J usage is TRBJ2-5, with TRBD2 matching 10 bases. The germline V gene has CDR1 MDHEN and CDR2 SYDVKM. V gave up 6 bases and J gave up 3 bases; unmatched junction bases: 10. The CDR3 totals 16 residues. The CDR3 DNA reads as TGTGCCAGCAGCCCCAGCCAACTAGCGGGGAAAGAGACCCAGTACTTC. Its translation is CASSPSQLAGKETQYF.

The rearrangement joins TRBV20-1 to TRBJ2-7; D unresolved. The CDR3 runs to 12 residues. The V and J ends lost 2 bases and 3 bases respectively, with 8 bases between them. The germline V gene encodes CDR1 DFQATT and CDR2 SNEGSKA (reference sequence). CDR3 protein: CSARQFGYEQYF. The CDR3 DNA follows: TGCAGTGCTAGACAGTTCGGCTACGAGCAGTACTTC.

The V gene is TRBV5-1, the J gene TRBJ1-3; D unresolved. CDR1 SGHRS and CDR2 YFSETQ come from the germline V gene. Trimming pared 6 bases from V and 2 bases from J, leaving 18 bases between. The CDR3 is 16 residues long. CDR3 sequence reads: CASTTPSPRPGNTIYF. The CDR3 DNA is TGCGCCAGCACTACGCCGAGCCCAAGACCTGGAAACACCATATATTTT.

About this clonotype: A read error is possible here, since a much larger clone lies one base away. The chain employs TRBV20-1 and TRBJ2-7; possibly TRBD2 for D (5 bases). CDR3 length: 14 amino acids. Germline CDR1 DFQATT, CDR2 SNEGSKA (reference sequence). Trimming took off 0 bases at V and 2 bases at J, with 11 bases between the two ends. This chain's CDR3 is CSARDPAATYEQYF. DNA of the CDR3: TGCAGTGCTAGAGATCCAGCGGCCACCTACGAGCAGTACTTC.

The chain employs TRBV5-4 and TRBJ2-7; the match to TRBD2 covers 9 bases. V was clipped by 2 bases and J by 1 base; unmatched bases: 4. The germline V gene encodes CDR1 SGHNT and CDR2 YYREEE (reference sequence). The CDR3 sequence is 15 residues long. The chain's CDR3 is CASSFSSGTSYEQYF. The CDR3 DNA reads as TGTGCCAGCAGCTTTTCTAGCGGGACGTCCTACGAGCAGTACTTC. Together with reference TRBV5-4 and TRBJ2-7, the CDR3 gives the full variable domain: ETGVTQSPTHLIKTRGQQVTLRCSSQSGHNTVSWYQQALGQGPQFIFQYYREEENGRGNFPPRFSGLQFPNYSSELNVNALELDDSALYLCASSFSSGTSYEQYFGPGTRLTVT.

The chain joins TRBV12-3 or TRBV12-4 to TRBJ1-1; no definite D call. Trimming stripped 6 bases from V and 5 bases from J, with 16 bases between. This CDR3 has 14 residues. The CDR3 loop reads CASSRLSGATEAFF. For the CDR3, the DNA is TGTGCCAGCAGCCGCTTATCCGGTGCTACTGAAGCTTTCTTT.

The chain joins TRBV27 to TRBJ2-3, with D unresolved. Germline CDR1 is MNHEY and CDR2 is SMNVEV (reference sequence). The ends were cut back, 0 bases at V and 2 bases at J, with 6 bases in the middle. CDR3 length equals 14 residues. The CDR3 protein is CASSLSRLTDTQYF. CDR3 in DNA: TGTGCCAGCAGTTTATCCAGGCTCACAGATACGCAGTATTTT.

This clonotype was observed a few times. This chain links TRBV2 with TRBJ2-7; tentative D call: TRBD2 (6 bases). V lost 0 bases to trimming and J lost 6 bases, with 9 bases between them. CDR3 length: 13 residues. Germline V gene lookup returns CDR1 SNHLY and CDR2 FYNNEI. Here the CDR3 DNA reads TGTGCCAGCAGTGAAGCGGTGGGGGGCGAGCAGTACTTC. Its translation: CASSEAVGGEQYF.

This chain links TRBV29-1 with TRBJ2-2, with TRBD2 identical over 13 bases. Germline CDR1 and CDR2: SQVTM and ANQGSEA. This CDR3 region has 14 residues. The junction had 3 bases not matched to a gene; V was cut back by 7 bases and J by 4 bases. As DNA, the CDR3 is TGCAGCGCCCGACTAGCGGGAGGCACCGGGGAGCTGTTTTTT. It yields the protein CSARLAGGTGELFF.

The chain carries TRBV11-2 and TRBJ2-1; TRBD2 aligns across 11 bases. The CDR3 consists of 16 residues. CDR1 and CDR2 (germline): SGHAT, FQNNGV. Unmatched junction bases numbered 5, after V lost 5 bases and J lost 2 bases. The CDR3 sequence is CASSLLTSGAYNEQFF. DNA of the CDR3: TGTGCCAGCAGCCTACTGACTAGCGGGGCCTACAATGAGCAGTTCTTC.

The chain is built from TRBV11-1 and TRBJ2-3, with D perhaps being TRBD1 or TRBD2 (5 bases each). Trimming took off 5 bases at V and 1 base at J, with 16 bases between the two ends. The CDR3 runs 16 residues. Germline values: CDR1 SGHAT, CDR2 FQDESV (reference sequence). The CDR3 bases are TGTGCCAGCAGCCCTGGGGGTAGCTGGGGCACAGATACGCAGTATTTT. Translating gives CASSPGGSWGTDTQYF.

The rearrangement uses TRBV7-2 and TRBJ2-4; a possible D gene is TRBD2 (5 bases). The CDR3 sequence is 13 residues long. CDR1 and CDR2 (germline): SGHTA, FQGNSA. V gave up 5 bases and J gave up 6 bases, with 11 bases separating them. The CDR3 protein is CASSTDAGNIQYF. The CDR3 DNA follows: TGTGCCAGCAGCACCGACGCGGGAAACATTCAGTACTTC.

This chain connects TRBV20-1 to TRBJ2-1; 14 nucleotides agree with TRBD2. The germline V gene has CDR1 DFQATT and CDR2 SNEGSKA (reference sequence). The CDR3 runs 14 residues. Trimming at V came to 5 bases and at J to 8 bases, leaving 5 bases not matched to a gene. The CDR3 region has the DNA TGCAGTGCTCGATGGACTAGCGGGAGGCATGAGCAGTTCTTC. This translates into CSARWTSGRHEQFF.

V usage is TRBV10-3 and J usage is TRBJ2-1; D assignment may be TRBD1 or TRBD2 (5 bases each). The germline V gene encodes CDR1 ENHRY and CDR2 SYGVKD. V shed 5 bases and J shed 8 bases, with 16 bases lying between them. The CDR3 covers 14 residues. The CDR3 spells CAISNPGPGDEQFF. CDR3 nucleotides: TGTGCCATCAGTAACCCGGGACCTGGAGATGAGCAGTTCTTC.

This chain connects TRBV4-2 to TRBJ1-1; D might be TRBD1 (6 bases). The germline V gene has CDR1 LGHNA and CDR2 YNFKEQ. CDR3 length equals 15 residues. V was shortened by 11 bases and J by 3 bases, with 22 bases between the two germline ends. This chain's CDR3 is CAVRQDPRGDTEAFF. CDR3 nucleotide sequence: TGTGCCGTGCGACAGGATCCGAGGGGGGACACTGAAGCTTTCTTT.

V usage is TRBV7-3 and J usage is TRBJ1-6; D not certain. This CDR3 has 13 residues. Germline CDR1 and CDR2: SGHTA and FQGTGA. Trimming left V 3 bases short and J 7 bases short, with 7 bases between. The CDR3 loop reads CASSFWENSPLHF. The CDR3 nucleotides are TGTGCCAGCAGCTTCTGGGAAAATTCACCCCTCCACTTT.

This chain's CDR3 is CASSPDTNTGELFF. CDR3 nucleotides: TGTGCCAGCAGTCCGGATACTAACACCGGGGAGCTGTTTTTT. The chain joins TRBV6-6 to TRBJ2-2; no definite D call. The CDR3 is 14 residues long. Looked up from germline, CDR1 is MNHNY and CDR2 is SVGAGI (reference sequence). Between the trimmed V and J ends, which lost 5 bases and 2 bases, there was a span of 9 bases.

CDR3 amino acids: CASSHREGGREAFF. As DNA, the CDR3 is TGTGCCAGCAGCCACCGGGAGGGGGGTCGTGAAGCTTTCTTT. The chain employs TRBV3-1 and TRBJ1-1; a possible D gene is TRBD1 (6 bases). The CDR3 runs to 14 residues. Trimming shortened V by 3 bases and J by 7 bases, and 15 bases separated the two germline ends. Per germline, CDR1 LGHDT and CDR2 YNNKEL (reference sequence). The full variable domain, completed using reference TRBV3-1 and TRBJ1-1, is DTAVSQTPKYLVTQMGNDKSIKCEQNLGHDTMYWYKQDSKKFLKIMFSYNNKELIINETVPNRFSPKSPDKAHLNLHINSLELGDSAVYFCASSHREGGREAFFGQGTRLTVV.

For the CDR3, the DNA is TGCGCCAGCAGCTTAGGGTTCGCGAACACTGAAGCTTTCTTT. It yields the protein CASSLGFANTEAFF. The rearrangement uses TRBV5-1 and TRBJ1-1, with D unresolved. With 2 bases removed from V and 1 base from J, the gap between germline ends came to 9 bases. The V gene's germline CDR1 is SGHRS and CDR2 YFSETQ. The CDR3 loop spans 14 amino acids.

Only a few counts were recorded for this clonotype. The chain has TRBV20-1 and TRBJ2-1; 7 bases fit TRBD2. The J segment lost 4 bases and the V segment lost 6 bases, leaving 15 bases of the junction unmatched. Germline V gene lookup returns CDR1 DFQATT and CDR2 SNEGSKA (reference sequence). This CDR3 comprises 16 residues. The CDR3 DNA is TGCAGTGCCCCTAGGTTAGCGGGTCCGGGGTACAATGAGCAGTTCTTC. This encodes CSAPRLAGPGYNEQFF.

The chain couples TRBV6-2 or TRBV6-3 to TRBJ2-1, with 10 nucleotides matching TRBD2. V lost 7 bases, J lost 5 bases, and 14 bases stayed unmatched. The CDR3 length is 17 residues. Germline CDR1 MNHEY, CDR2 SVGEGT. Here the CDR3 reads CASTYRLGTSVNNEQFF. The DNA of the CDR3 is TGTGCCAGCACCTACAGGTTAGGGACTAGCGTAAACAATGAGCAGTTCTTC.